The 27 T cell receptor beta chains given below trace back to one sample, sequenced in a study of shared clonotypes between healthy human individuals. Sequencing was performed with immunoSEQ multiplex PCR; in TCRdb, only in-frame clones are kept and a portion is missing. This sample has around 2.5 million clones; approximately 93% occur once, and the top ten carry about 0.39%. Sequencing input: naive CD4+ T cells from PBMCs. Stated subset: CD45RA+ positively selected. The receptors originated from a man aged 18 to 30 in good health. Some clones in this sample may be carry-over from other donors' samples.

The rearrangement links TRBV11-2 to TRBJ2-7; 7 nucleotides align to TRBD2. CDR1 SGHAT and CDR2 FQNNGV come from the germline V gene. The CDR3 has 15 residues. The trim removed 1 base at V and 2 bases at J, leaving 5 bases unmatched. CDR3 sequence: CASSLAQRGAYEQYF. DNA of the CDR3: TGTGCCAGCAGCTTAGCCCAGCGGGGAGCCTACGAGCAGTACTTC.

V is TRBV7-6 and J is TRBJ2-1; 8 nucleotides agree with TRBD2. There are 14 residues in the CDR3. CDR1 is SGHVS and CDR2 is FNYEAQ in the germline V gene. V shed 3 bases, J shed 2 bases, and the junction held 0 bases outside the gene matches. The CDR3 reads CASSFSGTYNEQFF. For the CDR3, the DNA is TGTGCCAGCAGCTTTAGCGGGACCTACAATGAGCAGTTCTTC.

This chain joins TRBV9 and TRBJ2-2; no definite D call. Deletions cut 1 base from V and 0 bases from J, with 7 bases between. This CDR3 contains 15 residues. Germline lookup yields CDR1 SGDLS and CDR2 YYNGEE. For the CDR3, the DNA is TGTGCCAGCAGCGTAATACCGACGAACACCGGGGAGCTGTTTTTT. This codes for CASSVIPTNTGELFF.

The CDR3 is CATSPTASSYEQYF. The CDR3 DNA reads TGTGCCACCAGCCCTACGGCCAGTTCCTACGAGCAGTACTTC. The V gene is TRBV15, the J gene TRBJ2-7; D call uncertain. Germline CDR1 is LNHNV and CDR2 is YYDKDF (reference sequence). This CDR3 is built from 14 residues. Trimming left V 5 bases short and J 1 base short, with 12 bases between. The full variable domain, rest sourced from reference TRBV15 and TRBJ2-7, is DAMVIQNPRYQVTQFGKPVTLSCSQTLNHNVMYWYQQKSSQAPKLLFHYYDKDFNNEADTPDNFQSRRPNTSFCFLDIRSPGLGDTAMYLCATSPTASSYEQYFGPGTRLTVT.

The chain links TRBV28 to TRBJ1-1; the D is unclear. V lost 5 bases to trimming and J lost 2 bases, with 18 bases between them. Germline V gene sequence: CDR1 MDHEN, CDR2 SYDVKM. The CDR3 length is 16 residues. CDR3 region: CASSPTRLGPNTEAFF. CDR3 bases: TGTGCCAGCAGTCCAACCCGACTAGGTCCTAACACTGAAGCTTTCTTT.

The chain links TRBV18 to TRBJ1-1; 8 bases align to TRBD1. J was trimmed by 4 bases and V by 2 bases; bases with no gene match: 6. CDR1 is KGHSH, CDR2 LQKENI, per germline. The CDR3 spans 15 residues. The CDR3 bases are TGTGCCAGCTCACCAGAACAGGGGGTTCGCACTGAAGCTTTCTTT. Translated, it gives CASSPEQGVRTEAFF.

V gene TRBV4-2 combines with J gene TRBJ2-6; the D is unclear. V dropped 0 bases and J dropped 2 bases, with 8 bases sitting between them. The CDR3 runs to 16 residues. Germline V CDR1 and CDR2: LGHNA, YNFKEQ. This CDR3 is CASSQDFRAGANVLTF. As DNA, the CDR3 is TGTGCCAGCAGCCAAGATTTCCGGGCTGGGGCCAACGTCCTGACTTTC.

The chain recombines TRBV29-1 with TRBJ2-7; TRBD1 or TRBD2 may be the D gene (5 bases each). Trimming cost V 6 bases and J 3 bases, with 24 bases left between them. The CDR3 has 16 amino acids. CDR1 is SQVTM and CDR2 is ANQGSEA in the germline V gene. The CDR3 nucleotides are TGCAGCGTCTCCAAGGGCAGGGACGCAACCTACTACGAGCAGTACTTC. Protein product: CSVSKGRDATYYEQYF.

DNA of the CDR3: TGTGCCAGCGTAGGATCGGACAGGGGAAACACCATATATTTT. Translation: CASVGSDRGNTIYF. The V call is TRBV6-5, the J call TRBJ1-3, with 7 bases fitting TRBD1. Looked up from germline, CDR1 is MNHEY and CDR2 is SVGAGI. Germline trimming cut 8 bases from V and 4 bases from J; bases unmatched to any gene: 8. CDR3 length equals 14 residues.

This chain links TRBV4-1 with TRBJ1-5; the D gene is possibly TRBD1 (5 bases). CDR1 and CDR2 from the germline V gene are MGHRA and YSYEKL. V was pared by 5 bases and J by 1 base, with 9 bases between. This CDR3 spans 14 amino acids. This CDR3 reads CASSWGGSNQPQHF. CDR3 DNA sequence: TGCGCCAGCAGCTGGGGGGGGAGCAATCAGCCCCAGCATTTT.

CDR3 sequence reads: CASSPEGFEQYF. The CDR3, as DNA: TGTGCCAGCTCACCAGAGGGGTTTGAGCAGTACTTC. The chain couples TRBV18 to TRBJ2-7; D could derive from TRBD1 or TRBD2 (5 bases each). CDR3 length: 12 residues. The V end was cut by 2 bases, the J end by 7 bases, with 9 bases between. Germline V gives CDR1 KGHSH, CDR2 LQKENI.

This clone was observed once. The chain combines TRBV5-4 with TRBJ2-1, with D tentatively TRBD2 (6 bases). Germline values: CDR1 SGHNT, CDR2 YYREEE (reference sequence). The CDR3 spans 14 residues. Between the trimmed V and J ends, which lost 2 bases and 9 bases, there was a span of 15 bases. CDR3 nucleotide sequence: TGTGCCAGCAGCTTCCCCACTAGCAGGATTGAGCAGTTCTTC. Amino acids: CASSFPTSRIEQFF.

The genes are TRBV7-9 and TRBJ1-3; 7 bases agree with TRBD1. The CDR3 runs 15 residues. CDR1 is SEHNR, CDR2 FQNEAQ, per germline (reference sequence). After removal of 6 bases from V and 2 bases from J, the junction contained 7 bases not matched to a gene. The CDR3 is CASSQTGSPGNTIYF. CDR3 coding DNA: TGTGCCAGCAGTCAGACAGGGTCACCTGGAAACACCATATATTTT.

This chain joins TRBV5-1 and TRBJ1-6; D remains ambiguous. Germline CDR1 SGHRS, CDR2 YFSETQ. V lost 0 bases, J lost 9 bases, and 10 bases lay in between. The CDR3 covers 14 residues. The CDR3 region is CASSLALWGSPLHF. For the CDR3, the DNA is TGCGCCAGCAGCTTGGCCCTATGGGGTTCACCCCTCCACTTT.

The V and J genes are TRBV6-4 and TRBJ2-1; D is unresolved. The CDR3 runs 10 residues. The germline gives CDR1 MRHNA, CDR2 SNTAGT. V gave up 2 bases and J gave up 9 bases, with 2 bases separating them. Written as DNA, the CDR3 is TGTGCCAGCAGTGACACTGAGCAGTTCTTC. It is translated as CASSDTEQFF.

Notes on this clone: Other DNA sequences of this sample code for an identical CDR3. The CDR3 region is CASSLTYEQYF. The CDR3 region has the DNA TGTGCCAGCAGCCTCACCTACGAGCAGTACTTC. This rearrangement joins TRBV11-2 to TRBJ2-7; D remains ambiguous. The CDR3 is made up of 11 amino acids. Germline V lookup: CDR1 SGHAT, CDR2 FQNNGV. The germline V and J ends were trimmed by 5 bases and 2 bases, with 4 bases remaining between them.

The rearrangement uses TRBV27 and TRBJ2-2, with a possible D match to TRBD1 (6 bases). Germline CDR1 MNHEY, CDR2 SMNVEV (reference sequence). The CDR3 is made up of 16 amino acids. Trimming cost V 2 bases and J 5 bases, with 15 bases left between them. The CDR3 spells CASSLSLWQGTGELFF. The CDR3 nucleotides are TGTGCCAGCAGTTTAAGTCTGTGGCAGGGGACCGGGGAGCTGTTTTTT.

This chain joins TRBV6-5 and TRBJ1-3, with D unclear. This CDR3 spans 13 amino acids. CDR1 is MNHEY and CDR2 is SVGAGI in the germline V gene. Deletions cut 7 bases from V and 4 bases from J, with 11 bases between. CDR3 sequence: CASIPAGGNTIYF. CDR3 nucleotide sequence: TGTGCCAGCATCCCCGCTGGGGGAAACACCATATATTTT.

The chain carries TRBV6-5 and TRBJ2-3, with D unclear. The CDR3 length is 14 residues. The germline V gene encodes CDR1 MNHEY and CDR2 SVGAGI. V lost 0 bases, J lost 4 bases, and 8 bases lay in between. The CDR3 bases are TGTGCCAGCAGTTACTCTGAGAGCGCAGATACGCAGTATTTT. Translation: CASSYSESADTQYF.

J is TRBJ1-5 and V is TRBV7-2; D possibly corresponds to TRBD1 (5 bases). This CDR3 has 14 residues. Germline V lookup: CDR1 SGHTA, CDR2 FQGNSA. V lost 5 bases and J lost 6, with 14 bases in between. CDR3 sequence: CASSPREGRQPQHF. For the CDR3, the DNA is TGTGCCAGCAGCCCTCGGGAGGGGCGTCAGCCCCAGCATTTT. The full variable domain, its missing parts supplied by reference TRBV7-2 and TRBJ1-5, is GAGVSQSPSNKVTEKGKDVELRCDPISGHTALYWYRQSLGQGLEFLIYFQGNSAPDKSGLPSDRFSAERTGGSVSTLTIQRTQQEDSAVYLCASSPREGRQPQHFGDGTRLSIL.

The CDR3 reads CASRATGLFNQPQHF. DNA of the CDR3: TGTGCCAGCAGAGCGACAGGGCTATTCAATCAGCCCCAGCATTTT. The chain couples TRBV27 to TRBJ1-5; 7 bases are a match to TRBD1. Germline lookup yields CDR1 MNHEY and CDR2 SMNVEV (reference sequence). This CDR3 has 15 residues. V shed 6 bases and J 3 bases; nucleotides not matched to a gene: 8.

Remarks on this clone: Other DNA sequences of this sample code for an identical CDR3. The chain carries TRBV5-1 and TRBJ2-3; D may be TRBD2 (6 bases). Trimming took 0 bases from V and 3 from J, leaving 11 bases between them. The germline CDR1 and CDR2 sequences are SGHRS and YFSETQ. The CDR3 covers 15 residues. The CDR3 loop reads CASSLAGVGTDTQYF. The CDR3 bases are TGCGCCAGCAGCTTGGCGGGGGTCGGAACAGATACGCAGTATTTT. Full variable domain (outside the CDR3, taken from reference TRBV5-1 and TRBJ2-3): KAGVTQTPRYLIKTRGQQVTLSCSPISGHRSVSWYQQTPGQGLQFLFEYFSETQRNKGNFPGRFSGRQFSNSRSEMNVSTLELGDSALYLCASSLAGVGTDTQYFGPGTRLTVL.

This clone was detected a few times. The J gene is TRBJ2-7, the V gene TRBV18; 16 bases are a match to TRBD2. This CDR3 is 23 amino acids long. Germline V CDR1 and CDR2: KGHSH, LQKENI. V dropped 3 bases and J dropped 2; count of bases not matched to a gene: 22. The CDR3 DNA follows: TGTGCCAGCTCACCCCGCGCGGGACTAGCGGGAGGGCCCCGCTCCGCGGGCCCCTACGAGCAGTACTTC. Its protein product is CASSPRAGLAGGPRSAGPYEQYF.

The chain is built from TRBV19 and TRBJ1-4, with D uncertain. Germline CDR1 is LNHDA and CDR2 is SQIVND (reference sequence). The V end was cut by 5 bases, the J end by 5 bases, with 6 bases between. The CDR3 totals 12 residues. Written as DNA, the CDR3 is TGTGCCAGTAGTCACCCAAATGAAAAACTGTTTTTT. Amino acid sequence: CASSHPNEKLFF.

CDR3 coding DNA: TGTGCCAGCAGTTTTCTACAGTCTAATCAGCCCCAGCATTTT. The encoded protein is CASSFLQSNQPQHF. The V gene is TRBV28, the J gene TRBJ1-5; D gene ambiguous. V was clipped by 3 bases and J by 4 bases, with 10 bases between them. This CDR3 has 14 amino acids. The germline V gene encodes CDR1 MDHEN and CDR2 SYDVKM.

The rearrangement uses TRBV4-1 and TRBJ2-4, with D uncertain. V was trimmed by 1 base and J by 8 bases, leaving 12 bases between them. Germline V gene lookup returns CDR1 MGHRA and CDR2 YSYEKL. CDR3 length: 14 amino acids. CDR3 nucleotide sequence: TGCGCCAGCAGCCAAGGGCTTCCGTGGGACATTCAGTACTTC. This codes for CASSQGLPWDIQYF.

The CDR3 nucleotides read TGTGCCAGCACTACTTCCGGGACAGGTTACAATGAGCAGTTCTTC. Residues: CASTTSGTGYNEQFF. The rearrangement links TRBV7-6 to TRBJ2-1; 8 bases line up with TRBD1. Germline lookup yields CDR1 SGHVS and CDR2 FNYEAQ. V shed 7 bases and J 4 bases; nucleotides not matched to a gene: 9. This CDR3 contains 15 residues.